A single sample is the source of the 6 T cell receptor beta chains below, sequenced in a study of response to subunit inactivated influenza vaccine. Each CDR3 protein is one row after TCRdb ran MiXCR on the RT-PCR reads. In the table there are more than 700,000 distinct CDR3 sequences, 21% of which are singletons. The material sequenced was PBMCs from blood, taken approximately 5 days after vaccination. All receptors come from a man in his fifties or sixties who received an inactivated influenza vaccine.

There are a few counts of this clonotype. This rearrangement joins TRBV7-2 to TRBJ2-7; D is unclear. With 8 bases removed from V and 5 bases from J, the gap between germline ends came to 10 bases. Germline-derived CDR1 and CDR2 are SGHTA and FQGNSA. The CDR3 totals 11 residues. The CDR3 region has the DNA TGTGCCAGCGGACGACATAACGAGCAGTACTTC. Translating it yields CASGRHNEQYF.

Of note for this clonotype: A read error may account for a junction end that differs from germline. The chain employs TRBV4-1 and TRBJ2-1; D is possibly TRBD2 (7 bases). The CDR3 has 18 amino acids. Germline assignment: CDR1 MGHRA and CDR2 YSYEKL. The CDR3 loop reads CASSPTPRGGKSYKEQFF. DNA of the CDR3: TGCGCCAGCAGCCCCACCCCAAGGGGGGGGAAGAGTTACAAGGAGCAGTTCTTC.

This clonotype appeared a few times. The V and J genes are TRBV7-9 and TRBJ1-2; a possible D gene is TRBD1 (6 bases). V lost 5 bases to trimming and J lost 4 bases, with 8 bases between them. In germline, CDR1 is SEHNR, CDR2 FQNEAQ (reference sequence). The CDR3 spans 12 residues. CDR3 loop: CASSRTAYGYTF. The DNA of the CDR3 is TGTGCCAGCAGCCGGACAGCCTATGGCTACACCTTC.

This clonotype has ten or more counts. This rearrangement joins TRBV12-3 or TRBV12-4 to TRBJ2-5; TRBD2 agrees at 13 bases. CDR3 size: 16 residues. After removal of 7 bases from V and 3 bases from J, the junction contained 8 bases not matched to a gene. The CDR3 loop reads CASTDGLAGDKETQYF. CDR3 DNA: TGTGCCAGCACCGATGGACTAGCGGGGGATAAAGAGACCCAGTACTTC.

As for this clonotype: An end of the junction does not agree with germline; a read error may underlie this. This chain connects TRBV6-1 to TRBJ1-2; possible D gene TRBD1, 5 bases. The CDR3 has 14 residues. Germline V gene sequence: CDR1 MNHNS, CDR2 SASEGT. The CDR3 spells CASSEEGRAKPTDF. The CDR3 DNA follows: TGTGCCAGCAGTGAAGAGGGCAGGGCCAAACCCACCGACTTC.

This clonotype has a handful of counts. The V call is TRBV6-1, the J call TRBJ2-5; D might be TRBD1 (6 bases). Trimming removed 6 bases at V and 3 bases at J, with 17 bases between. CDR3 length: 15 amino acids. The germline gives CDR1 MNHNS, CDR2 SASEGT. The CDR3 coding sequence is TGTGCCAGCAGCCCGACGATGGGGGCAGAAGAGACCCAGTACTTC. The encoded protein is CASSPTMGAEETQYF.